Sequencing of this TCR beta chain was carried out in a study of high-grade serous ovarian cancer treatment subgroups. Looking at the study overall: Mean per sample: around 14,000 reads, around 7,100 unique TCR beta rearrangements.

The length of the CDR3 is 15 residues. The germline V and J ends were trimmed by 5 bases and 2 bases, with 16 bases remaining between them. The germline gives CDR1 KGHSH, CDR2 LQKENI. Tumor tissue was taken before any definitive surgery or chemotherapy was given. This clone occurred once. Antigen unknown. Study-level points and caveats: TCR clonal relatedness correlated positively with neoantigen level. Without spatial data, bulk sequencing limits insight into HGSC tumor diversity.

Assay used: immunoSEQ multiplex PCR; TCRdb lists only in-frame clones, some missing. The sample lists roughly 3,600 clones, roughly two thirds occurring once. The sequenced sample consisted of tumor tissue. J is TRBJ2-7 and V is TRBV18, with D unresolved. The source of this sequence is a human donor with high-grade serous ovarian cancer. The CDR3 loop is CASSTRLSETYEQYF. In DNA form, the CDR3 reads TGTGCCAGCTCAACAAGACTTAGTGAGACCTACGAGCAGTACTTC.